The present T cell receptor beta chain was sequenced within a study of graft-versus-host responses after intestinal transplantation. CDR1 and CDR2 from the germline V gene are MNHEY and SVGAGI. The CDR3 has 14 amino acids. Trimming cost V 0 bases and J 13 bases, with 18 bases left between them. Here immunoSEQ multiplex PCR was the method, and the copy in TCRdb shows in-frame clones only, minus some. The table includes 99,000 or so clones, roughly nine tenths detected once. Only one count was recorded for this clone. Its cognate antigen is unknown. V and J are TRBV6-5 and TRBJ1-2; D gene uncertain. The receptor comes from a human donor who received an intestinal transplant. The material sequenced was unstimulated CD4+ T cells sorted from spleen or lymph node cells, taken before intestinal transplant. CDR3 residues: CASSYSRTFSLFTF. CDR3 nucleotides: TGTGCCAGCAGTTACTCGAGGACGTTTTCTTTATTCACCTTC.